This is a list of T cell receptor beta chains from one sample in a study of T cells in Graves' hyperthyroidism and ophthalmopathy. TCRdb processed the multiplex PCR reads anew with MiXCR; each CDR3 protein has one entry. Here the sample spans about 410,000 distinct CDR3 sequences, about 14% being singletons. The specimen was blood. The receptor set was obtained from a woman in her 30s with Graves' ophthalmopathy. Both conserved end residues are part of each CDR3. Each record gives: clone size, D gene, J gene, V gene, CDR3 DNA, CDR3 protein. D genes are given only for firm matches. Some rows have no size entry. The others give once, few or many, or a class for an expanded clone.

>few|TRBD1|TRBJ2-7|TRBV20-1
TGCAGTGCTCCCGGACAGGAGAACTACGAGCAGTACTTC
CSAPGQENYEQYF
>few|NA|TRBJ2-5|TRBV10-3
TGTGCCATCAGTGGTTTACCGGGAGAAAAAGAGACCCAGTACTTC
CAISGLPGEKETQYF
>many|TRBD1|TRBJ2-7|TRBV28
TGTGCCAGCAACACTCTGGGTCAGGGGGCGCGTGAGCAGTACTTC
CASNTLGQGAREQYF
>many|TRBD2|TRBJ2-1|TRBV4-1
TGCGCCAGCAGCCAAGATCCCGGATTAGCGGGAGATAACAATGAGCAGTTCTTC
CASSQDPGLAGDNNEQFF
>many|TRBD1|TRBJ2-2|TRBV18
TGTGCCAGCTCACAACAGGGGGTCACCGGGGAGCTGTTTTTT
CASSQQGVTGELFF
>many|NA|TRBJ1-1|TRBV11-1
TGTGCCAGCAGCTTAGGGGGCCACAGGTTCGTCAGTGAAGCTTTCTTT
CASSLGGHRFVSEAFF
>many|TRBD2|TRBJ2-3|TRBV7-2
TGTGCCAGCAGCCACCCGGGACTAGAGTCTGATACGCAGTATTTT
CASSHPGLESDTQYF
>many|NA|TRBJ2-5|TRBV2
TGTGCCAGCAGTAACGTACGGGAGACCCAGTACTTC
CASSNVRETQYF
>many|NA|TRBJ1-1|TRBV3-1
TGTGCCAGCAGCCAGGAGGGGCTGGACACTGAAGCTTTCTTT
CASSQEGLDTEAFF
>many|NA|TRBJ1-5|TRBV7-4
TGTGCCAGCAGCTTAGAGGAGGGTGCGGGACAACCGAACAATCAGCCCCAGCATTTT
CASSLEEGAGQPNNQPQHF
>many|NA|TRBJ1-2|TRBV12-3/TRBV12-4
TGTGCCAGCAGTTTAAGGGGTGTGTCGGAGGGCTACACCTTC
CASSLRGVSEGYTF
>few|NA|TRBJ2-4|TRBV6-5
TGTGCCAGCAGTTACTCGATGGACAGCCTAGGGGACATTCAGTACTTC
CASSYSMDSLGDIQYF
>NA|TRBD2|TRBJ2-7|TRBV2
TGTGCCGGTATATATACTAGCGGGATCTCAGGGGAGCAGTACTTC
CAGIYTSGISGEQYF
>few|NA|TRBJ1-1|TRBV7-2
TGTGCCAGCAGCTGGGTTGGGGCCAGGGCCGCCTGGAACACTGAAGCTTTCTTT
CASSWVGARAAWNTEAFF
>NA|NA|TRBJ2-5|TRBV20-1
TGCAGTGCTAGCATTTTTGTAAGACAAGAGACCCAGTACTTC
CSASIFVRQETQYF
>many|NA|TRBJ2-7|TRBV6-1
TGTGCCAGCTTAACAGGGCCCTCCTACGAGCAGTACTTC
CASLTGPSYEQYF
>NA|NA|TRBJ2-7|TRBV5-4
TGTGCCAGCAGCTTGGATCAGGGGCCCCGCGAGCAGTACTTC
CASSLDQGPREQYF
>many|NA|TRBJ1-1|TRBV27
TGTGCCAGCAGTTTCAACAGATTCTTTGGAGCTTTCTTT
CASSFNRFFGAFF
>few|NA|TRBJ2-1|TRBV2
TGTGCCAGCAGTGACTTCCAGGCCTCCGATGAGCAGTTCTTC
CASSDFQASDEQFF
>NA|TRBD1|TRBJ1-4|TRBV28
TGTGCCAGCAGTCTTCAACAGGGGCTACTGTTTTTT
CASSLQQGLLFF
>many|NA|TRBJ2-7|TRBV3-1
TGTGCCAGCAGCCTAGATGGGTTCTACGAGCAGTACTTC
CASSLDGFYEQYF
>many|NA|TRBJ2-5|TRBV11-2
TGTGCCAGCAGTGACCGGACCGGCGGGGAGACCCAGTACTTC
CASSDRTGGETQYF
>many|NA|TRBJ2-5|TRBV9
TGTGCCAGCAGCGGGGTGTTTGGGGAGACCCAGTACTTC
CASSGVFGETQYF
>many|NA|TRBJ2-2|TRBV5-1
TGCGCCAGCAGCTTCCCCGCCAGTTTCACCGGGGAGCTGTTTTTT
CASSFPASFTGELFF
>few|NA|TRBJ2-2|TRBV20-1
TGCAGTGCTAGAGATGCTAGGCCAGTGGACACCGGGGAGCTGTTTTTT
CSARDARPVDTGELFF
>many|NA|TRBJ1-2|TRBV4-1
TGCGCCAGCAGCCAAGATCCGCCAGCTAACTATGGCTACACCTTC
CASSQDPPANYGYTF
>many|TRBD1|TRBJ2-6|TRBV2
TGTGCCAGCAGGGGACCGGGACAGGGATTGGCCAACGTCCTGACTTTC
CASRGPGQGLANVLTF
>many|NA|TRBJ1-5|TRBV28
TGTGCCAGCAGTTCGGGCCATAGCAATCAGCCCCAGCATTTT
CASSSGHSNQPQHF
>many|TRBD1|TRBJ2-5|TRBV7-2
TGTGCCAGCAGCCAGACAGGGTGGTTGGGAGAGACCCAGTACTTC
CASSQTGWLGETQYF
>many|NA|TRBJ1-5|TRBV20-1
TGCAGTGCTGCCGGGACACACAATCAGCCCCAGCATTTT
CSAAGTHNQPQHF
>many|TRBD2|TRBJ2-3|TRBV12-3/TRBV12-4
TGTGCCAGCAGCGATAGCGGGGGCTACACAGATACGCAGTATTTT
CASSDSGGYTDTQYF
>many|NA|TRBJ1-3|TRBV6-1
TGTGCCACCTTGAGAGGGGTTACGGCTGGAAACACCATATATTTT
CATLRGVTAGNTIYF
>many|NA|TRBJ2-5|TRBV2
TGTGCCAGCACTTGGCGCCCGGGAGAGACCCAGTACTTC
CASTWRPGETQYF
>many|TRBD1|TRBJ2-1|TRBV6-1
TGTGCCAGCAGAGTGACAGGGGTGAATGAGCAGTTCTTC
CASRVTGVNEQFF
>many|NA|TRBJ2-4|TRBV5-1
TGCGCCAGCAGCCACTCCGGCGGGAATATGGACATTCAGTACTTC
CASSHSGGNMDIQYF
>few|NA|TRBJ1-6|TRBV5-1
TGCGCCAGCAGCATGGGGGCAGGCCAATCACCCCTCCACTTT
CASSMGAGQSPLHF
>NA|NA|TRBJ1-1|TRBV5-8
TGTGCCAGCAGCCCCGGGACATCGAACACTGAAGCTTTCTTT
CASSPGTSNTEAFF
>NA|NA|TRBJ1-1|TRBV3-1
TGTGCCAGCAGCCAAGTCGGGAGTGGGACTGAAGCTTTCTTT
CASSQVGSGTEAFF
>many|NA|TRBJ2-1|TRBV28
TGTGCCAGCAGTGCGGGACAGAACAATGAGCAGTTCTTC
CASSAGQNNEQFF
>many|NA|TRBJ1-6|TRBV28
TGTGCCAGCAGTCATGGACAGACCTATAATTCACCCCTCCACTTT
CASSHGQTYNSPLHF
>many|TRBD2|TRBJ2-1|TRBV9
TGTGCCAGCAGCGAAAGCGGGGGGGCCGAAAATGAGCAGTTCTTC
CASSESGGAENEQFF
>many|TRBD2|TRBJ2-1|TRBV28
TGTGCCAGCAGTTTAGGCGGGGGGGCTCGGAATGAGCAGTTCTTC
CASSLGGGARNEQFF
>many|NA|TRBJ2-1|TRBV30
TGTGCCTGGGAGAGACAGTTCCCTAATGAGCAGTTCTTC
CAWERQFPNEQFF
>many|NA|TRBJ1-2|TRBV18
TGTGCCAGCTCACCAGGGGGACTGACTAACTATGGCTACACCTTC
CASSPGGLTNYGYTF
>many|NA|TRBJ1-1|TRBV7-9
TGTGCCAGCAGCTTAGGGACAGCTATGAACACTGAAGCTTTCTTT
CASSLGTAMNTEAFF
>NA|NA|TRBJ2-2|TRBV19
TGTGCCAGTAAAAGGCAGGGGAAAAACACCGGGGAGCTGTTTTTT
CASKRQGKNTGELFF
>many|NA|TRBJ2-7|TRBV7-2
TGTGCCAGCAGCCTTCTTCCCTACGAGCAGTACTTC
CASSLLPYEQYF
>many|NA|TRBJ2-1|TRBV3-1
TGTGCCAGCAGCCAAGGAGGACTATCTTCCTACAATGAGCAGTTCTTC
CASSQGGLSSYNEQFF
>many|NA|TRBJ2-3|TRBV20-1
TGCAGTGCTCCCCACCCGAGCACAGATACGCAGTATTTT
CSAPHPSTDTQYF
>many|NA|TRBJ2-5|TRBV20-1
TGCAGTGCAACAATGGAGGAGACCCAGTACTTC
CSATMEETQYF
>many|NA|TRBJ1-1|TRBV5-1
TGCGCCAGCAGCCTTAAGGGGGACGGAGTCACTGAAGCTTTCTTT
CASSLKGDGVTEAFF
>NA|TRBD1|TRBJ1-5|TRBV20-1
TGCAGTGCTCAGGGACAGGGGGCGTTCAATCAGCCCCAGCATTTT
CSAQGQGAFNQPQHF
>many|TRBD1|TRBJ1-2|TRBV29-1
TGCAGCGTCTTGTTACAGGGGGCGAGAGGCTACACCTTC
CSVLLQGARGYTF
>few|TRBD2|TRBJ2-2|TRBV7-2
TGTGCCAGCAGCCACAGGGGACTAGCGGGGGGGCAGATGTCCGGGGAGCTGTTTTTT
CASSHRGLAGGQMSGELFF
>few|TRBD2|TRBJ2-3|TRBV6-5
TGTGCCAGCAGTTATGTTCTTCCGAGCGGGGCGGGACATACGCAGTATTTT
CASSYVLPSGAGHTQYF